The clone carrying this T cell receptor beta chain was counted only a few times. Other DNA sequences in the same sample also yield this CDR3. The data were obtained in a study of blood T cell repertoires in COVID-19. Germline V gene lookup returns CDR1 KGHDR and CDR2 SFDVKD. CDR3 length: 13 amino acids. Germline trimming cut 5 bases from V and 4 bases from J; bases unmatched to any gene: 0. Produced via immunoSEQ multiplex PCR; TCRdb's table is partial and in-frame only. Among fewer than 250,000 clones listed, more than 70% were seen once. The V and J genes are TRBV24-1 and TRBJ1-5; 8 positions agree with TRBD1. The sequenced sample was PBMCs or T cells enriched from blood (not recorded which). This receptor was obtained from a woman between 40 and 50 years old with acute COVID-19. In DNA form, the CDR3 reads TGTGCCACCAGTGGACAGGGGAATCAGCCCCAGCATTTT. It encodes CATSGQGNQPQHF.